This T cell receptor (beta chain) was sequenced during a study of PD-L1 blockade in urothelial cancer. As for the study in general: Per blood sample, T cells had a median of around 150,000.

Spike-ins of synthetic TCR analog templates went into each PCR. Assay: immunoSEQ multiplex PCR; the TCRdb copy retains only in-frame clones and omits some. Found here are 85,000 to 95,000 clones, about 90% of them singletons; the top ten hold 0.97%. V dropped 2 bases and J dropped 7 bases, with 21 bases sitting between them. The CDR3 extends over 16 amino acids. Germline CDR1 reads GTSNPN; CDR2 reads SVGIG (reference sequence). Time point noted: pretreatment peripheral blood. This clone was found once. The rearrangement uses TRBV30 and TRBJ1-5; TRBD1 might be the D (5 bases). Sequencing was performed on PBMCs, taken around atezolizumab (anti-PD-L1) treatment. This sequence originates from a woman older than 75 with urothelial cancer. CDR3 sequence reads: CAWSFGPGKGLQPQHF. The CDR3 DNA sequence: TGTGCCTGGAGTTTCGGCCCAGGGAAGGGTTTACAGCCCCAGCATTTT.